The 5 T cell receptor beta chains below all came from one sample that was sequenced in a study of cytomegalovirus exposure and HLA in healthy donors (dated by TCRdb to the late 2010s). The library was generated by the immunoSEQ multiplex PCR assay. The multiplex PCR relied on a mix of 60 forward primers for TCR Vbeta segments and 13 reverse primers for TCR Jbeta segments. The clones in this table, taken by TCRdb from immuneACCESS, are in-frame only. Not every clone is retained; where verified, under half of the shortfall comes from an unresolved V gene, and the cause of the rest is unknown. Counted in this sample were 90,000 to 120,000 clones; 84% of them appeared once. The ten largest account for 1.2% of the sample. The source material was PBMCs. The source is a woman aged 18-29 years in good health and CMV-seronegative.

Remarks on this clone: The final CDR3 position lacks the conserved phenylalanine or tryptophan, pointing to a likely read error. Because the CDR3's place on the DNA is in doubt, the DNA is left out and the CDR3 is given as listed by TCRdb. CDR3 in amino acids: CASSLEGGG. The genes are TRBV7-4 and TRBJ1-5. The germline gives CDR1 SGHVT, CDR2 SQSDAQ. The CDR3 length equals 9 residues, ends included.

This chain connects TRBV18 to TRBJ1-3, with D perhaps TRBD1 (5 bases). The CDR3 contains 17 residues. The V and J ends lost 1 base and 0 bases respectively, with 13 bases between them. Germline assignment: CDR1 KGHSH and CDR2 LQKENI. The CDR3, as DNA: TGTGCCAGCTCACCACTGGAGGGGAGCAACTCTGGAAACACCATATATTTT. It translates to CASSPLEGSNSGNTIYF.

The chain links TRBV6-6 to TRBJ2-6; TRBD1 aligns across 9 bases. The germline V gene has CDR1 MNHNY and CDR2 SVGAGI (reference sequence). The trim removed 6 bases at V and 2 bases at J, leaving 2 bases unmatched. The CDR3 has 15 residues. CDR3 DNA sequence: TGTGCCAGCAGAAGACAGGGGGCTGGGGCCAACGTCCTGACTTTC. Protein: CASRRQGAGANVLTF.

CDR3 sequence (DNA): TGTGCCAGTGGGGGACAAGCGGGATTGTCTTACGAGCAGTACTTC. This translates into CASGGQAGLSYEQYF. The V and J genes are TRBV19 and TRBJ2-7, with D tentatively TRBD2 (7 bases). The CDR3 extends over 15 amino acids. Germline V lookup: CDR1 LNHDA, CDR2 SQIVND (reference sequence). Deletions cut 8 bases from V and 4 bases from J, with 21 bases between.

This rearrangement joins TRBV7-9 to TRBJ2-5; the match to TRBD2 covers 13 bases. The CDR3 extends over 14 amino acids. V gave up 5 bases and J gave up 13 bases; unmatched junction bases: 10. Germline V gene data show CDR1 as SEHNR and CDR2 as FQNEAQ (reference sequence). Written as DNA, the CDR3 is TGTGCCAGCAGCCCGGGACTAGCGGGGCGTCTATGGTACTTC. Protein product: CASSPGLAGRLWYF.